The 29 T cell receptor beta chains listed next were all sequenced from one sample in a study of blood T cell repertoires in COVID-19. The assay was immunoSEQ multiplex PCR, and TCRdb's table has in-frame clones only and misses some. Counted here are around 240,000 clones, 90% occurring once; the ten biggest clones make up approximately 0.9%. Sequencing was carried out using PBMCs or T cells enriched from blood (not recorded which). The receptor source for this set is a man aged 50-60 years who had been exposed to COVID-19.

In this sample, this clone turned up a few times. The chain employs TRBV27 and TRBJ1-6; unclear D gene. The CDR3 sequence is 17 residues long. Trimming cost V 2 bases and J 9 bases, with 20 bases left between them. The V gene's germline CDR1 is MNHEY and CDR2 SMNVEV (reference sequence). The CDR3 nucleotides are TGTGCCAGCAGTTTAGGGCGGGATGGGTACCTGAGTTCACCCCTCCACTTT. This encodes CASSLGRDGYLSSPLHF.

The chain couples TRBV6-1 to TRBJ1-3; 7 bases agree with TRBD1. Germline assignment: CDR1 MNHNS and CDR2 SASEGT. J was trimmed by 4 bases and V by 4 bases; bases with no gene match: 10. The CDR3 spans 16 residues. CDR3 in DNA: TGTGCCAGCAGTGTTGGCAGGAGGGGGCCCGGAAACACCATATATTTT. Translated, it gives CASSVGRRGPGNTIYF.

Worth noting for this clone: One junction end disagrees with the germline gene, perhaps due to a read error. The chain combines TRBV2 with TRBJ1-6; D not certain. CDR3 length equals 19 residues. The germline gives CDR1 SNHLY, CDR2 FYNNEI. DNA for the CDR3: TGTGCCAGCAGCGAAGGTGCTGAGTTTGATGGGCCTTTTAATTCACCCCTCCACTTT. Encoded protein: CASSEGAEFDGPFNSPLHF. Supplemented by reference TRBV2 and TRBJ1-6, the full variable domain reads EPEVTQTPSHQVTQMGQEVILRCVPISNHLYFYWYRQILGQKVEFLVSFYNNEISEKSEIFDDQFSVERPDGSNFTLKIRSTKLEDSAMYFCASSEGAEFDGPFNSPLHFGNGTRLTVT.

The chain links TRBV9 to TRBJ2-2, with 8 bases fitting TRBD1. Trimming cost V 0 bases and J 6 bases; bases outside gene matches: 4. The CDR3 contains 15 residues. Germline-derived CDR1 and CDR2 are SGDLS and YYNGEE. CDR3 in amino acids: CASSVVQGAAGELFF. CDR3 coding DNA: TGTGCCAGCAGCGTAGTCCAGGGGGCGGCCGGGGAGCTGTTTTTT.

The chain employs TRBV6-1 and TRBJ2-1; D not certain. Germline CDR1 reads MNHNS; CDR2 reads SASEGT. The CDR3 has 12 amino acids. V lost 0 bases and J 9 bases, leaving 6 bases between the germline ends. The CDR3 bases are TGTGCCAGCAGTGAAGCCAGGTTTGAGCAGTTCTTC. Encoded protein: CASSEARFEQFF.

The chain couples TRBV7-2 to TRBJ1-1; a possible D gene is TRBD1 (5 bases). Trimming shortened V by 1 base and J by 5 bases, and 14 bases separated the two germline ends. Germline V gene data show CDR1 as SGHTA and CDR2 as FQGNSA. The CDR3 runs 15 residues. CDR3 coding DNA: TGTGCCAGCAGCTTAGTTGGGGGGGGGTGGACTGAAGCTTTCTTT. Its protein is CASSLVGGGWTEAFF.

CDR3 residues: CASSLDSGDPRTQYF. In DNA form, the CDR3 reads TGTGCCAGCAGCTTAGATTCAGGGGACCCGAGGACCCAGTACTTC. The rearrangement links TRBV7-2 to TRBJ2-5; D is possibly TRBD1 (6 bases). The ends were cut back, 1 base at V and 7 bases at J, with 16 bases in the middle. Germline loops: CDR1 SGHTA, CDR2 FQGNSA. The CDR3 contains 15 residues.

In its sample, this clone was seen a few times. The germline gene is not matched at one end of the junction; a read error may be the cause. The CDR3 is CASSLAASGRGETQYF. DNA for the CDR3: TGTGCTAGCAGCTTAGCGGCTAGCGGGAGAGGAGAGACCCAGTACTTC. V usage is TRBV7-7 and J usage is TRBJ2-5; 10 positions agree with TRBD2. The CDR3 is 16 amino acids. The germline V gene has CDR1 SSHAT and CDR2 FNYEAQ (reference sequence).

J is TRBJ2-1 and V is TRBV9; the D is unclear. Germline V gives CDR1 SGDLS, CDR2 YYNGEE. The CDR3 runs 16 residues. Trimming stripped 0 bases from V and 0 bases from J, with 10 bases between. The CDR3: CASSVGSRSSYNEQFF. CDR3 DNA: TGTGCCAGCAGCGTAGGGTCCCGGAGCTCCTACAATGAGCAGTTCTTC.

The chain joins TRBV5-1 to TRBJ2-2, with 7 bases identical to TRBD1. This CDR3 spans 14 amino acids. Germline CDR1 reads SGHRS; CDR2 reads YFSETQ. The V segment lost 6 bases and the J segment 7 bases; nucleotides outside the gene matches: 9. CDR3 sequence: CASTRQGIVGELFF. The CDR3 DNA reads TGCGCCAGCACCAGACAGGGTATCGTCGGGGAGCTGTTTTTT. Based on the CDR3 plus reference TRBV5-1 and TRBJ2-2, the full variable domain is KAGVTQTPRYLIKTRGQQVTLSCSPISGHRSVSWYQQTPGQGLQFLFEYFSETQRNKGNFPGRFSGRQFSNSRSEMNVSTLELGDSALYLCASTRQGIVGELFFGEGSRLTVL.

This clone was counted a few times. The gene calls are TRBV29-1 and TRBJ1-1; no reliable D call. This CDR3 contains 15 residues. The V end lost 4 bases, the J end lost 10 bases, and 25 bases lay between the germline ends. Germline loops: CDR1 SQVTM, CDR2 ANQGSEA. The CDR3 protein is CSVGPDPVPYGRAFF. The CDR3 region has the DNA TGCAGCGTTGGTCCGGACCCGGTACCGTACGGGAGAGCTTTCTTT.

V and J are TRBV2 and TRBJ1-1; 9 bases align to TRBD1. CDR1 is SNHLY, CDR2 FYNNEI, per germline. This CDR3 is 17 amino acids long. J gave up 8 bases and V 6 bases, and 19 bases lay outside the gene matches. DNA of the CDR3: TGTGCCAGCAGGCAAGTAAGGACAGGGGCCGGCCCGGAGGAAGCTTTCTTT. It is translated as CASRQVRTGAGPEEAFF.

The chain uses TRBV5-1 and TRBJ2-5, with D tentatively TRBD2 (6 bases). There are 15 residues in the CDR3. The germline V gene encodes CDR1 SGHRS and CDR2 YFSETQ. Trimming stripped 4 bases from V and 1 base from J, with 14 bases between. CDR3 nucleotide sequence: TGCGCCAGCAGCCTCTCCGGGACTCTCCAAGAGACCCAGTACTTC. The encoded protein is CASSLSGTLQETQYF.

This chain uses TRBV11-3 with TRBJ1-2; TRBD1 might be the D (5 bases). The germline V and J ends were trimmed by 5 bases and 4 bases, with 8 bases remaining between them. The CDR3 runs 12 residues. Germline V CDR1 and CDR2: SGHNT, YENEEA. CDR3 region: CASSMGLYGYTF. Written as DNA, the CDR3 is TGTGCCAGCAGCATGGGACTCTATGGCTACACCTTC.

The V call is TRBV10-3, the J call TRBJ2-3; D might be TRBD1 (6 bases). This CDR3 is built from 13 residues. V was pared by 4 bases and J by 5 bases, with 10 bases between. Germline V lookup: CDR1 ENHRY, CDR2 SYGVKD. The CDR3 here is CAISGQGRDTQYF. The DNA of the CDR3 is TGTGCCATCAGTGGTCAGGGGCGAGATACGCAGTATTTT.

The V call is TRBV3-1 (or the pseudogene TRBV3-2), the J call TRBJ2-4, with D unresolved. CDR1 and CDR2 (germline): LGHDT, YNNKEL (reference sequence). V was trimmed by 3 bases and J by 7 bases, leaving 10 bases between them. CDR3 length equals 13 residues. CDR3 DNA sequence: TGTGCCAGCAGCCATAACTATGGCAACATTCAGTACTTC. It yields the protein CASSHNYGNIQYF.

This clone has just a few counts. This chain joins TRBV5-1 and TRBJ1-2, with 8 bases aligning to TRBD1. CDR1 and CDR2 (germline): SGHRS, YFSETQ. CDR3 size: 14 residues. With 3 bases clipped from V and 6 bases from J, the junction kept 7 bases outside the gene matches. The CDR3 bases are TGCGCCAGCAGCTCAACGCAGGGGGCGAATGGCTACACCTTC. This codes for CASSSTQGANGYTF.

The rearrangement links TRBV9 to TRBJ1-2; the D gene is possibly TRBD1 (6 bases). Trimming cost V 0 bases and J 1 base, with 16 bases left between them. CDR3 length equals 17 residues. Per germline, CDR1 SGDLS and CDR2 YYNGEE. The DNA for the CDR3 is TGTGCCAGCAGCGTAGGAGCAGGGGCAGCTAATAACTATGGCTACACCTTC. Residues: CASSVGAGAANNYGYTF.

The CDR3: CASSLYGRRASPISGYTF. CDR3 sequence (DNA): TGTGCCAGCAGCTTATACGGAAGGCGGGCCAGCCCGATTTCTGGCTACACCTTC. The J gene is TRBJ1-2, the V gene TRBV11-3; D gene unclear. Trimming pared 2 bases from V and 7 bases from J, leaving 26 bases between. This CDR3 is 18 amino acids long. CDR1 and CDR2 (germline): SGHNT, YENEEA.

V gene TRBV5-1 combines with J gene TRBJ1-2; 7 bases map to TRBD1. CDR3 size: 14 residues. From germline, CDR1 is SGHRS and CDR2 YFSETQ. The V segment lost 5 bases and the J segment 3 bases; nucleotides outside the gene matches: 7. The CDR3 bases are TGCGCCAGCAGTCGGGACAGACTTTACTATGGCTACACCTTC. Its translation is CASSRDRLYYGYTF.

CDR3 protein: CASSEPSGVSNYGYTF. Here the CDR3 DNA reads TGTGCCAGCAGTGAACCCTCAGGGGTTTCCAACTATGGCTACACCTTC. The rearrangement uses TRBV25-1 and TRBJ1-2, with a weak D call TRBD1 (6 bases). From germline, CDR1 is MGHDK and CDR2 SYGVNS. This CDR3 has 16 amino acids. With 2 bases removed from V and 2 bases from J, the gap between germline ends came to 15 bases.

The gene calls are TRBV5-4 and TRBJ2-5; 13 nucleotides align to TRBD2. Trimming took 4 bases from V and 4 from J; bases not matched to a gene: 10. CDR1 is SGHNT, CDR2 YYREEE, per germline (reference sequence). The length of the CDR3 is 17 residues. Here the CDR3 DNA reads TGTGCCAGCAGCCCGGGGACTAGCGGGGTCCTAGGAGAGACCCAGTACTTC. As protein: CASSPGTSGVLGETQYF.

The gene calls are TRBV5-1 and TRBJ2-4, with D perhaps matching TRBD1 (5 bases). Trimming pared 4 bases from V and 0 bases from J, leaving 8 bases between. The germline V gene has CDR1 SGHRS and CDR2 YFSETQ. The CDR3 runs 14 residues. CDR3 amino acids: CASSETVAKNIQYF. The CDR3 DNA sequence: TGCGCCAGCAGCGAGACAGTAGCCAAAAACATTCAGTACTTC.

This chain uses TRBV10-3 with TRBJ1-2, with D perhaps TRBD1 (5 bases). The CDR3 spans 13 residues. Germline loops: CDR1 ENHRY, CDR2 SYGVKD. Deletions cut 4 bases from V and 4 bases from J, with 10 bases between. The CDR3 region is CAISGVQAYGYTF. Written as DNA, the CDR3 is TGTGCCATCAGTGGGGTACAGGCCTATGGCTACACCTTC.

The chain employs TRBV2 and TRBJ1-4; D unresolved. Deletions cut 7 bases from V and 8 bases from J, with 14 bases between. Germline loops: CDR1 SNHLY, CDR2 FYNNEI. The CDR3 has 13 amino acids. CDR3 DNA sequence: TGTGCCAGCATCCCCCGGGGTCGGGAAAAACTGTTTTTT. It specifies CASIPRGREKLFF. Drawing the rest from reference TRBV2 and TRBJ1-4, the complete variable domain is EPEVTQTPSHQVTQMGQEVILRCVPISNHLYFYWYRQILGQKVEFLVSFYNNEISEKSEIFDDQFSVERPDGSNFTLKIRSTKLEDSAMYFCASIPRGREKLFFGSGTQLSVL.

This chain joins TRBV7-2 and TRBJ1-2; 9 bases match TRBD1. There are 16 residues in the CDR3. V shed 4 bases and J 5 bases; nucleotides not matched to a gene: 11. Germline V CDR1 and CDR2: SGHTA, FQGNSA. The DNA for the CDR3 is TGTGCCAGCAGCTCCTTACCCGGACAGGGGTTTTATGGCTACACCTTC. It is translated as CASSSLPGQGFYGYTF.

Worth noting for this clone: An end of the junction does not agree with germline; a read error may underlie this. This sequence joins TRBV5-4 and TRBJ1-1; D is ambiguous. Per the germline V gene, CDR1 is SGHNT and CDR2 is YYREEE (reference sequence). The CDR3 covers 12 residues. The CDR3 protein is CASSFPKRPPIF. DNA of the CDR3: TGTGCCAGCAGCTTCCCGAAGCGCCCCCCGATCTTT.

The V gene is TRBV5-1, the J gene TRBJ1-6; a possible D gene is TRBD1 (5 bases). The CDR3 is 17 amino acids. Germline values: CDR1 SGHRS, CDR2 YFSETQ. Trimming cost V 3 bases and J 0 bases, with 13 bases left between them. Here the CDR3 DNA reads TGCGCCAGCAGCTCGGACATTCTCAGCTCCTATAATTCACCCCTCCACTTT. Translated, it gives CASSSDILSSYNSPLHF.

This clone has only one observation. The chain has TRBV2 and TRBJ2-7; D not resolved. Germline lookup yields CDR1 SNHLY and CDR2 FYNNEI. This CDR3 is built from 15 residues. The V and J ends lost 3 bases and 0 bases respectively, with 12 bases between them. As DNA, the CDR3 is TGTGCCAGCAGTGACCGAGTTTACAGCTCCTACGAGCAGTACTTC. Translated, it gives CASSDRVYSSYEQYF.